These 21 T cell receptor beta chains share one sample of origin, sequenced in a study of blood T cell repertoires in COVID-19. Profiled with immunoSEQ multiplex PCR; TCRdb holds only in-frame clones, not every one. This sample has roughly 200,000 clones, with roughly four fifths found just once. The material sequenced was peripheral blood. These receptors were obtained from a man aged 50-59 years with active or convalescent COVID-19.

The chain employs TRBV5-1 and TRBJ2-7, with 8 bases identical to TRBD1. CDR3 length equals 17 residues. Germline lookup yields CDR1 SGHRS and CDR2 YFSETQ. J was trimmed by 0 bases and V by 3 bases; bases with no gene match: 11. The CDR3 nucleotides are TGCGCCAGCAGCTCCGGGCGGGGACAGGTTGTCTCCTACGAGCAGTACTTC. Protein: CASSSGRGQVVSYEQYF. Complete variable domain (other parts from reference TRBV5-1 and TRBJ2-7): KAGVTQTPRYLIKTRGQQVTLSCSPISGHRSVSWYQQTPGQGLQFLFEYFSETQRNKGNFPGRFSGRQFSNSRSEMNVSTLELGDSALYLCASSSGRGQVVSYEQYFGPGTRLTVT.

The chain is built from TRBV10-3 and TRBJ2-3; D ambiguous. There are 13 residues in the CDR3. Germline V gene lookup returns CDR1 ENHRY and CDR2 SYGVKD. V lost 10 bases to trimming and J lost 0 bases, with 11 bases between them. The CDR3, as DNA: TGTGCCACCGCGACATCTAGCACAGATACGCAGTATTTT. Protein: CATATSSTDTQYF.

The chain combines TRBV29-1 with TRBJ2-2; 11 positions agree with TRBD2. V shed 7 bases, J shed 6 bases, and the junction held 7 bases outside the gene matches. The CDR3 covers 14 residues. Germline V gene sequence: CDR1 SQVTM, CDR2 ANQGSEA. CDR3 in amino acids: CSGTTSGGAGELFF. CDR3 bases: TGCAGCGGAACTACTAGCGGGGGAGCCGGGGAGCTGTTTTTT.

The chain carries TRBV19 and TRBJ2-5; possible D gene TRBD2, 5 bases. Trimming took off 3 bases at V and 4 bases at J, with 9 bases between the two ends. Germline lookup yields CDR1 LNHDA and CDR2 SQIVND (reference sequence). This CDR3 comprises 13 residues. The DNA of the CDR3 is TGTGCCAGTAGTATTCGGGATTCAGAGACCCAGTACTTC. This codes for CASSIRDSETQYF. Variable domain in full (rest from reference TRBV19 and TRBJ2-5): DGGITQSPKYLFRKEGQNVTLSCEQNLNHDAMYWYRQDPGQGLRLIYYSQIVNDFQKGDIAEGYSVSREKKESFPLTVTSAQKNPTAFYLCASSIRDSETQYFGPGTRLLVL.

The chain links TRBV7-9 to TRBJ2-3; 10 positions agree with TRBD1. V lost 1 base, J lost 4 bases, and 2 bases stayed unmatched. The CDR3 length is 15 residues. CDR1 and CDR2 from the germline V gene are SEHNR and FQNEAQ (reference sequence). In DNA, the CDR3 is TGTGCCAGCAGCTTAGGGGACAGGGGCCCAGATACGCAGTATTTT. Translation: CASSLGDRGPDTQYF.

This clone was seen only once. J is TRBJ1-4 and V is TRBV3-1 (or the pseudogene TRBV3-2), with D possibly matching TRBD1 (5 bases). This CDR3 region has 16 residues. Trimming left V 4 bases short and J 0 bases short, with 12 bases between. Germline CDR1 and CDR2: LGHDT and YNNKEL (reference sequence). The CDR3 sequence is CASSRGAGATNEKLFF. In DNA, the CDR3 is TGTGCCAGCAGCCGCGGGGCGGGGGCAACTAATGAAAAACTGTTTTTT.

The V gene is TRBV29-1, the J gene TRBJ2-7; tentative D call: TRBD1 (6 bases). Between the trimmed V and J ends, which lost 4 bases and 6 bases, there was a span of 10 bases. Per germline, CDR1 SQVTM and CDR2 ANQGSEA. CDR3 length: 11 amino acids. The CDR3, as DNA: TGCAGCGTTGCCACAGGGTCCGAGCAGTACTTC. Translation: CSVATGSEQYF.

The chain is built from TRBV6-6 and TRBJ2-7; D is possibly TRBD2 (6 bases). In germline, CDR1 is MNHNY, CDR2 SVGAGI (reference sequence). Trimming took 2 bases from V and 0 from J, leaving 11 bases between them. The CDR3 has 15 residues. The CDR3 region is CASSYDPAGSYEQYF. The CDR3 DNA reads TGTGCCAGCAGTTACGACCCAGCGGGCTCCTACGAGCAGTACTTC.

The chain combines TRBV19 with TRBJ2-1, with 7 bases matching TRBD2. V was clipped by 1 base and J by 4 bases; unmatched bases: 4. Germline assignment: CDR1 LNHDA and CDR2 SQIVND (reference sequence). CDR3 length: 15 amino acids. The CDR3 reads CASSIGAGVYNEQFF. CDR3 coding DNA: TGTGCCAGTAGTATAGGTGCGGGGGTTTACAATGAGCAGTTCTTC.

This chain joins TRBV5-1 and TRBJ2-3, with 8 bases that match TRBD2. The germline CDR1 and CDR2 sequences are SGHRS and YFSETQ. The CDR3 covers 15 residues. V shed 2 bases, J shed 4 bases, and the junction held 6 bases outside the gene matches. The CDR3 DNA reads TGCGCCAGCAGCTTTGAGCGGGGGCCTCCAGATACGCAGTATTTT. Translating it yields CASSFERGPPDTQYF.

The chain recombines TRBV5-1 with TRBJ1-2; TRBD1 might be the D (5 bases). Germline loops: CDR1 SGHRS, CDR2 YFSETQ. V was trimmed by 3 bases and J by 2 bases, leaving 14 bases between them. The CDR3 runs to 15 residues. CDR3 region: CASSSGVTPNYGYTF. The CDR3, as DNA: TGCGCCAGCAGCTCGGGGGTGACCCCCAACTATGGCTACACCTTC.

The chain is built from TRBV30 and TRBJ1-3; weak D call: TRBD1 (5 bases). With 1 base removed from V and 1 base from J, the gap between germline ends came to 5 bases. CDR1 and CDR2 (germline): GTSNPN, SVGIG (reference sequence). This CDR3 has 13 amino acids. The CDR3 here is CAWSEGSGNTIYF. CDR3 DNA sequence: TGTGCCTGGAGTGAGGGGTCTGGAAACACCATATATTTT.

This clone came up once. The sample carries other DNA sequences with the same CDR3. The chain carries TRBV6-5 and TRBJ1-3, with 9 bases fitting TRBD1. The CDR3 contains 14 residues. V shed 4 bases and J 4 bases; nucleotides not matched to a gene: 2. Germline loops: CDR1 MNHEY, CDR2 SVGAGI. In DNA, the CDR3 is TGTGCCAGCAGTTCGGGGACAGGGGGAAACACCATATATTTT. Its translation is CASSSGTGGNTIYF.

J is TRBJ1-2 and V is TRBV24-1, with D maybe TRBD1 (5 bases). Germline CDR1 and CDR2: KGHDR and SFDVKD. Trimming took 6 bases from V and 6 from J, leaving 10 bases between them. The CDR3 runs to 12 residues. The DNA of the CDR3 is TGTGCCACCAGTTCAAAAGGGGATGGCTACACCTTC. As protein: CATSSKGDGYTF.

This clone is a singleton in its sample. The chain has TRBV11-2 and TRBJ2-3; possible D gene TRBD1, 5 bases. This CDR3 comprises 14 residues. V lost 1 base, J lost 5 bases, and 10 bases lay in between. Germline values: CDR1 SGHAT, CDR2 FQNNGV. CDR3 nucleotides: TGTGCCAGCAGCTTAGGCAGGGCTATAGATACGCAGTATTTT. Translated, it gives CASSLGRAIDTQYF.

The chain links TRBV14 to TRBJ1-6; 12 nucleotides match TRBD1. CDR3 length equals 21 residues. The J segment lost 0 bases and the V segment lost 3 bases, leaving 12 bases of the junction unmatched. Per the germline V gene, CDR1 is SGHDN and CDR2 is FVKESK. This CDR3 reads CASSQETGQGAASSYNSPLHF. CDR3 DNA: TGTGCCAGCAGCCAGGAAACGGGACAGGGGGCTGCCAGCTCCTATAATTCACCCCTCCACTTT.

This clone was counted a few times. The chain couples TRBV2 to TRBJ2-5; perhaps TRBD2 as D (7 bases). The CDR3 consists of 13 residues. Germline V gene data show CDR1 as SNHLY and CDR2 as FYNNEI. The V and J ends lost 5 bases and 3 bases respectively, with 10 bases between them. DNA for the CDR3: TGTGCCAGCAGTCGGGGGGCCGAAGAGACCCAGTACTTC. Its protein product is CASSRGAEETQYF.

The CDR3 is CASSFNQETQYF. CDR3 sequence (DNA): TGTGCCAGCAGTTTTAATCAAGAGACCCAGTACTTC. The rearrangement uses TRBV2 and TRBJ2-5; the D is unclear. Germline CDR1 reads SNHLY; CDR2 reads FYNNEI. The CDR3 loop spans 12 amino acids. The V gene lost 5 bases and the J gene lost 2 bases, with 6 bases spanning the gap.

This chain connects TRBV6-5 to TRBJ1-5, with D perhaps TRBD1 (6 bases). CDR1 MNHEY and CDR2 SVGAGI come from the germline V gene. V lost 11 bases to trimming and J lost 2 bases, with 10 bases between them. This CDR3 is 12 amino acids long. The CDR3 sequence is CAVGARNQPQHF. DNA for the CDR3: TGTGCCGTGGGGGCACGCAATCAGCCCCAGCATTTT.

The chain couples TRBV5-1 to TRBJ1-1; D call uncertain. The CDR3 is 14 amino acids. Germline V lookup: CDR1 SGHRS, CDR2 YFSETQ. Trimming cost V 5 bases and J 3 bases, with 14 bases left between them. CDR3 residues: CASRMELADTEAFF. The CDR3 nucleotides read TGCGCCAGCAGGATGGAGTTGGCAGACACTGAAGCTTTCTTT.

This chain joins TRBV5-4 and TRBJ2-3; TRBD2 aligns across 12 bases. The CDR3 length is 16 residues. Trimming took 5 bases from V and 5 from J; bases not matched to a gene: 9. Germline V gives CDR1 SGHNT, CDR2 YYREEE (reference sequence). The CDR3 sequence is CASSPFTSGGRDTQYF. The CDR3 DNA is TGTGCCAGCAGTCCGTTTACTAGCGGGGGGCGAGATACGCAGTATTTT.